The 23 T cell receptor beta chains below all came from one sample that was sequenced in a study of OX40 agonist ivuxolimab in advanced cancers. Clones were sequenced by immunoSEQ multiplex PCR, and TCRdb holds only the in-frame ones, with some missing. Of about 5,700 clones listed, 90% are singletons. This specimen was CD4+ or CD8+ T cells sorted from blood, taken in a trial of the OX40 agonist ivuxolimab. All receptors derive from an adult with an advanced solid tumor such as melanoma, head and neck, liver or kidney cancer.

V gene TRBV30 combines with J gene TRBJ1-1; D is uncertain. CDR3 length equals 13 residues. Trimming left V 0 bases short and J 3 bases short, with 8 bases between. Germline assignment: CDR1 GTSNPN and CDR2 SVGIG (reference sequence). As DNA, the CDR3 is TGTGCCTGGAGTGTAGGAACGTACACTGAAGCTTTCTTT. This translates into CAWSVGTYTEAFF.

The chain joins TRBV7-6 to TRBJ2-1; D is ambiguous. The germline V gene encodes CDR1 SGHVS and CDR2 FNYEAQ. V lost 4 bases and J lost 4, with 14 bases in between. The CDR3 length is 15 residues. The CDR3 nucleotides read TGTGCCAGCAGCTCGGTCCCGGACGGGTACAATGAGCAGTTCTTC. Protein: CASSSVPDGYNEQFF.

Here the CDR3 DNA reads TGTGCCAGCAGCTCGTTTAGGTACGAGCAGTACTTC. Amino acids: CASSSFRYEQYF. This chain joins TRBV13 and TRBJ2-7; no clear D. CDR1 is PRHDT and CDR2 is FYEKMQ in the germline V gene (reference sequence). Trimming removed 4 bases at V and 4 bases at J, with 8 bases between. The CDR3 extends over 12 amino acids.

The chain has TRBV7-8 and TRBJ2-7, with D perhaps TRBD1 (5 bases). V lost 4 bases to trimming and J lost 6 bases, with 19 bases between them. CDR1 is SGHVS, CDR2 FQNEAQ, per germline. CDR3 size: 15 residues. CDR3 bases: TGTGCCAGCAGCTCCATGAGCGTTGATAGGGGCGAGCAGTACTTC. It yields the protein CASSSMSVDRGEQYF.

The V and J genes are TRBV5-4 and TRBJ2-5; TRBD1 matches 7 bases. Germline V lookup: CDR1 SGHNT, CDR2 YYREEE (reference sequence). Unmatched junction bases numbered 14, after V lost 3 bases and J lost 3 bases. CDR3 length: 17 residues. This CDR3 is CASSSNPPGTDEETQYF. The DNA of the CDR3 is TGTGCCAGCAGCTCGAATCCTCCCGGGACAGACGAAGAGACCCAGTACTTC.

The chain is built from TRBV4-2 and TRBJ2-5; 10 nucleotides align to TRBD2. The CDR3 spans 15 residues. Germline V gives CDR1 LGHNA, CDR2 YNFKEQ. Trimming at V came to 7 bases and at J to 5 bases, leaving 10 bases not matched to a gene. The CDR3 spells CASTILAGAWETQYF. CDR3 DNA: TGTGCCAGCACGATTCTAGCGGGAGCGTGGGAGACCCAGTACTTC.

The chain uses TRBV21-1 and TRBJ1-2; TRBD1, as called in the table, went unchecked against the DNA. TRBV21-1 is termed a pseudogene. The CDR3 runs to 17 residues. The CDR3 DNA reads TGTGCCAGCAGCAAAGCTCGTGGGACAGGCCGAAAACGTGGCTACACCTTC. Translation gives CASSKARGTGRKRGYTF.

CDR3 nucleotides: TGTGCCAGCAGCTTATACGGGGGAGGGACTGAAGCTTTCTTT. This gives the protein CASSLYGGGTEAFF. V is TRBV7-8 and J is TRBJ1-1; the D gene is possibly TRBD1 (5 bases). Germline loops: CDR1 SGHVS, CDR2 FQNEAQ. Deletions cut 2 bases from V and 5 bases from J, with 12 bases between. This CDR3 spans 14 amino acids. Full variable domain (outside the CDR3, taken from reference TRBV7-8 and TRBJ1-1): GAGVSQSPRYKVAKRGQDVALRCDPISGHVSLFWYQQALGQGPEFLTYFQNEAQLDKSGLPSDRFFAERPEGSVSTLKIQRTQQEDSAVYLCASSLYGGGTEAFFGQGTRLTVV.

The V and J genes are TRBV14 and TRBJ2-3; 7 bases are shared with TRBD1. Germline V gene lookup returns CDR1 SGHDN and CDR2 FVKESK. The CDR3 spans 16 residues. J gave up 0 bases and V 1 base, and 4 bases lay outside the gene matches. The DNA of the CDR3 is TGTGCCAGCAGCCAAGTCGAGACAGGGAGCACAGATACGCAGTATTTT. Its protein product is CASSQVETGSTDTQYF.

The chain uses TRBV10-3 and TRBJ2-7; TRBD1 aligns across 10 bases. The V and J ends lost 9 bases and 4 bases, in that order; junction bases with no gene match: 6. This CDR3 is built from 13 residues. Germline values: CDR1 ENHRY, CDR2 SYGVKD. CDR3 in amino acids: CAIWTGGAYEQYF. Here the CDR3 DNA reads TGTGCCATATGGACAGGGGGAGCATACGAGCAGTACTTC.

The chain recombines TRBV7-9 with TRBJ1-1; D remains unclear. CDR3 length equals 12 residues. In germline, CDR1 is SEHNR, CDR2 FQNEAQ (reference sequence). Trimming cost V 2 bases and J 6 bases, with 7 bases left between them. In DNA form, the CDR3 reads TGTGCCAGCAGCTTATATGGGCCTGAAGCTTTCTTT. Its translation is CASSLYGPEAFF.

This chain joins TRBV15 and TRBJ2-7, with a possible D match to TRBD2 (6 bases). Germline V gene data show CDR1 as LNHNV and CDR2 as YYDKDF (reference sequence). V lost 8 bases, J lost 3 bases, and 14 bases lay in between. The CDR3 consists of 13 residues. The CDR3 nucleotides read TGTGCCACCGCGGAGGGGAGACTCTACGAGCAGTACTTC. This codes for CATAEGRLYEQYF. The full variable domain, with the rest looked up from reference TRBV15 and TRBJ2-7, is DAMVIQNPRYQVTQFGKPVTLSCSQTLNHNVMYWYQQKSSQAPKLLFHYYDKDFNNEADTPDNFQSRRPNTSFCFLDIRSPGLGDTAMYLCATAEGRLYEQYFGPGTRLTVT.

This chain connects TRBV4-1 to TRBJ1-3, with a weak D call TRBD1 (6 bases). The CDR3 length is 17 residues. CDR1 and CDR2 from the germline V gene are MGHRA and YSYEKL. Deletions cut 1 base from V and 0 bases from J, with 13 bases between. For the CDR3, the DNA is TGCGCCAGCAGCCAAGCGGACAGTTTTATCTCTGGAAACACCATATATTTT. It translates to CASSQADSFISGNTIYF.

The chain employs TRBV5-5 and TRBJ2-7; possibly TRBD1 for D (6 bases). CDR1 and CDR2 (germline): SGHKS, YYEKEE (reference sequence). V lost 1 base, J lost 6 bases, and 8 bases lay in between. The CDR3 is made up of 12 amino acids. CDR3 sequence (DNA): TGTGCCAGCAGCTTGACAGGGTCCGAGCAGTACTTC. Its translation is CASSLTGSEQYF.

This clone appeared a few times. The rearrangement joins TRBV19 to TRBJ2-1; 8 positions match TRBD2. V trimming: 3 bases; J trimming: 0 bases; junction bases outside the gene matches: 4. There are 16 residues in the CDR3. Germline-derived CDR1 and CDR2 are LNHDA and SQIVND (reference sequence). Here the CDR3 reads CASSISAGGSYNEQFF. CDR3 nucleotide sequence: TGTGCCAGTAGTATTTCTGCGGGAGGCTCCTACAATGAGCAGTTCTTC.

The J gene is TRBJ2-7, the V gene TRBV2, with TRBD1 matching over 7 bases. The CDR3 runs to 14 residues. Germline V gene sequence: CDR1 SNHLY, CDR2 FYNNEI. Trimming took 6 bases from V and 2 from J; bases not matched to a gene: 7. In DNA, the CDR3 is TGTGCCAGCAGGACGACAGGGAACCCCTACGAGCAGTACTTC. Protein sequence: CASRTTGNPYEQYF.

This clone showed up just once. The V and J genes are TRBV7-9 and TRBJ2-3, with D possibly being TRBD1 or TRBD2 (5 bases each). The CDR3 is made up of 14 amino acids. Trimming took 7 bases from V and 2 from J, leaving 13 bases between them. Germline CDR1 is SEHNR and CDR2 is FQNEAQ (reference sequence). In DNA, the CDR3 is TGTGCCAGCAACCGCCGGGACGACACAGATACGCAGTATTTT. It translates to CASNRRDDTDTQYF.

V usage is TRBV13 and J usage is TRBJ2-7; 8 bases align to TRBD2. Germline CDR1 PRHDT, CDR2 FYEKMQ (reference sequence). V lost 5 bases to trimming and J lost 3 bases; unmatched junction nucleotides: 12. This CDR3 is built from 16 residues. CDR3 amino acids: CASSPNGERENYEQYF. The CDR3 DNA is TGTGCCAGCAGCCCCAATGGAGAGCGGGAGAACTACGAGCAGTACTTC.

The chain employs TRBV28 and TRBJ2-7; weak D call: TRBD1 (6 bases). The CDR3 sequence is 17 residues long. Trimming stripped 7 bases from V and 3 bases from J, with 25 bases between. Germline lookup yields CDR1 MDHEN and CDR2 SYDVKM. The CDR3 reads CASTSPDTSVRGYEQYF. The CDR3 DNA sequence: TGTGCCAGCACTTCCCCGGACACCTCCGTCAGGGGCTACGAGCAGTACTTC. The whole variable domain, remainder taken from reference TRBV28 and TRBJ2-7, is DVKVTQSSRYLVKRTGEKVFLECVQDMDHENMFWYRQDPGLGLRLIYFSYDVKMKEKGDIPEGYSVSREKKERFSLILESASTNQTSMYLCASTSPDTSVRGYEQYFGPGTRLTVT.

The chain carries TRBV5-4 and TRBJ2-3, with D unresolved. V was shortened by 4 bases and J by 5 bases, with 17 bases between the two germline ends. The germline V gene has CDR1 SGHNT and CDR2 YYREEE (reference sequence). The CDR3 is 15 residues long. In DNA form, the CDR3 reads TGTGCCAGCAGCACCGGACCCCCCGCTGGAGATACGCAGTATTTT. It translates to CASSTGPPAGDTQYF.

The chain combines TRBV6-5 with TRBJ1-1; 10 bases agree with TRBD1. V was pared by 5 bases and J by 4 bases, with 7 bases of the junction left unmatched. The CDR3 has 15 amino acids. Germline V CDR1 and CDR2: MNHEY, SVGAGI. CDR3 coding DNA: TGTGCCAGCAGTCTCCACTGGACAGGGGGCACTGAAGCTTTCTTT. This gives the protein CASSLHWTGGTEAFF.

This clone is deemed large (0.1 to 1%). The chain joins TRBV13 to TRBJ2-7; 8 bases are shared with TRBD1. This CDR3 region has 15 residues. Germline CDR1 PRHDT, CDR2 FYEKMQ (reference sequence). V shed 5 bases and J 4 bases; nucleotides not matched to a gene: 10. This chain's CDR3 is CASSARDRTGYEQYF. The CDR3 DNA reads TGTGCCAGCAGCGCCAGGGACAGGACGGGGTACGAGCAGTACTTC.

The chain combines TRBV5-1 with TRBJ2-7, with 10 bases aligning to TRBD2. Germline V CDR1 and CDR2: SGHRS, YFSETQ. CDR3 size: 14 residues. With 6 bases clipped from V and 5 bases from J, the junction kept 8 bases outside the gene matches. The CDR3 here is CASNPAGGLNEQYF. CDR3 DNA: TGCGCCAGCAATCCAGCGGGAGGGCTTAACGAGCAGTACTTC.